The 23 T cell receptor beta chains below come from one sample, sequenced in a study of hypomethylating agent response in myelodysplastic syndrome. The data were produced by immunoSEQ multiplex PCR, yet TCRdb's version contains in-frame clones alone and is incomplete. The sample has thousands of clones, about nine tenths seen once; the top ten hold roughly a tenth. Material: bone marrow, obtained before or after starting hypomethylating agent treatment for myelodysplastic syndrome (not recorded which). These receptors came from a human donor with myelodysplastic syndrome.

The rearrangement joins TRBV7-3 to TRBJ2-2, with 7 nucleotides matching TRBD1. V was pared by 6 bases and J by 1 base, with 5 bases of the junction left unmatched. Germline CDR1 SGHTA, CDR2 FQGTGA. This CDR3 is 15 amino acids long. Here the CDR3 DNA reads TGTGCCAGCAGACGGGACAGTTTGAACACCGGGGAGCTGTTTTTT. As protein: CASRRDSLNTGELFF.

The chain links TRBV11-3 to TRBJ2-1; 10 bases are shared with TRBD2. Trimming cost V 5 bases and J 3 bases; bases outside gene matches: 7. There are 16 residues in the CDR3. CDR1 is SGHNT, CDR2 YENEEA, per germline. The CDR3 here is CASSPTGTSDYNEQFF. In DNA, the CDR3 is TGTGCCAGCAGCCCAACCGGGACTAGCGACTACAATGAGCAGTTCTTC. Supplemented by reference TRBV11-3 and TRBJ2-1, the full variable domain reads EAGVVQSPRYKIIEKKQPVAFWCNPISGHNTLYWYLQNLGQGPELLIRYENEEAVDDSQLPKDRFSAERLKGVDSTLKIQPAELGDSAVYLCASSPTGTSDYNEQFFGPGTRLTVL.

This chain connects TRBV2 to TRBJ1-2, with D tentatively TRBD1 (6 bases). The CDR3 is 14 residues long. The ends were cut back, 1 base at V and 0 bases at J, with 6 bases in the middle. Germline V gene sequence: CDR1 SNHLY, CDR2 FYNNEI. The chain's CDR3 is CASSEEGANYGYTF. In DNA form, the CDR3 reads TGTGCCAGCAGTGAAGAGGGGGCTAACTATGGCTACACCTTC. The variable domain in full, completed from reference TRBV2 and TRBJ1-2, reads EPEVTQTPSHQVTQMGQEVILRCVPISNHLYFYWYRQILGQKVEFLVSFYNNEISEKSEIFDDQFSVERPDGSNFTLKIRSTKLEDSAMYFCASSEEGANYGYTFGSGTRLTVV.

The CDR3 region has the DNA TGTGCCAGCAGCCAACGACAGGAAAATTCACCCCTCCACTTT. Its protein product is CASSQRQENSPLHF. The V call is TRBV6-6, the J call TRBJ1-6, with a weak D call TRBD1 (6 bases). Germline lookup yields CDR1 MNHNY and CDR2 SVGAGI (reference sequence). Between the trimmed V and J ends, which lost 6 bases and 7 bases, there was a span of 13 bases. This CDR3 contains 14 residues.

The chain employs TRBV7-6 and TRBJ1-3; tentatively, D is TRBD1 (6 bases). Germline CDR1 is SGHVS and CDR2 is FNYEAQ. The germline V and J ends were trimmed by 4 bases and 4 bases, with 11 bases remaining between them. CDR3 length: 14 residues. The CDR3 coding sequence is TGTGCCAGCAGCTCCATGGGGACAGGAAACACCATATATTTT. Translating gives CASSSMGTGNTIYF.

The CDR3 coding sequence is TGTGCCAGCAGCTTAATGAGTGTAGATGGCTACACCTTC. It is translated as CASSLMSVDGYTF. J is TRBJ1-2 and V is TRBV7-9; D is unclear. CDR1 SEHNR and CDR2 FQNEAQ come from the germline V gene (reference sequence). CDR3 length: 13 amino acids. V was clipped by 2 bases and J by 6 bases, with 10 bases between them.

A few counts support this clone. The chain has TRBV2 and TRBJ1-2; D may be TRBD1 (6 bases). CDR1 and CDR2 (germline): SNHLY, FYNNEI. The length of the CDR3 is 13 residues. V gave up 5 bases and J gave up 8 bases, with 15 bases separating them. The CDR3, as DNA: TGTGCCAGCAGTCCGGGGGGCGCAAGCGGCTACACCTTC. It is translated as CASSPGGASGYTF.

The CDR3: CASSRPLAGGQETQYF. As DNA, the CDR3 is TGTGCCAGCAGCCGACCATTAGCGGGGGGGCAAGAGACCCAGTACTTC. The chain has TRBV14 and TRBJ2-5; 11 bases line up with TRBD2. Germline V gene data show CDR1 as SGHDN and CDR2 as FVKESK. Germline trimming cut 4 bases from V and 2 bases from J; bases unmatched to any gene: 6. The CDR3 spans 16 residues.

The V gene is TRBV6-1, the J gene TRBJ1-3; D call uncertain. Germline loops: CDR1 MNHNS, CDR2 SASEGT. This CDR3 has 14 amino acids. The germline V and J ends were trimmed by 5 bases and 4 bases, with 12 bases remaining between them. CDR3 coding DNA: TGTGCCAGCAGTCCGGGTTTCGCGGGAAACACCATATATTTT. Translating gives CASSPGFAGNTIYF.

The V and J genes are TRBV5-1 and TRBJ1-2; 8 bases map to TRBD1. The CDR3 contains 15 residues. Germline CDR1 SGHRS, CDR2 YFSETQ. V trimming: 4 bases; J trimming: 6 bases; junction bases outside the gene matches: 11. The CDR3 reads CASSLGQGSLNGYTF. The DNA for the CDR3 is TGCGCCAGCAGCCTTGGACAGGGTAGTTTGAATGGCTACACCTTC.

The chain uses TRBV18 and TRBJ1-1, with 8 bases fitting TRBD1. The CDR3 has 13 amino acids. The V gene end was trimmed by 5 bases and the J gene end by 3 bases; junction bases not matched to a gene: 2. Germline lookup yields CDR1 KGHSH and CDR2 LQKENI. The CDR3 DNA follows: TGTGCCAGCTCATCGACAGGGGACACTGAAGCTTTCTTT. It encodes CASSSTGDTEAFF.

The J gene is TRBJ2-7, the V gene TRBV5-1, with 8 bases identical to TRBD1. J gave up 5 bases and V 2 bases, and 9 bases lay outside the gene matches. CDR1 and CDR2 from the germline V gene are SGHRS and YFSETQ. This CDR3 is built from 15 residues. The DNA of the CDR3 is TGCGCCAGCAGCTTATGGACAGGGTTAACCAACGAGCAGTACTTC. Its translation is CASSLWTGLTNEQYF.

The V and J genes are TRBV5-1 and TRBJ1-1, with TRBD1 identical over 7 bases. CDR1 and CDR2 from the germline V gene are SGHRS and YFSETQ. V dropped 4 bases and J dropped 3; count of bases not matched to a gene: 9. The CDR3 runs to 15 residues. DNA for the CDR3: TGCGCCAGCAGCCCGGAGGGGACAGCCTACACTGAAGCTTTCTTT. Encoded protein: CASSPEGTAYTEAFF.

The CDR3 DNA sequence: TGTGCCAGTAGTATAACCCCGGGGAGGGGAGGCTCTAACTATGGCTACACCTTC. Translating it yields CASSITPGRGGSNYGYTF. The gene calls are TRBV19 and TRBJ1-2; weak D call: TRBD1 (5 bases). This CDR3 is built from 18 residues. CDR1 is LNHDA, CDR2 SQIVND, per germline (reference sequence). Between the trimmed V and J ends, which lost 2 bases and 0 bases, there was a span of 19 bases.

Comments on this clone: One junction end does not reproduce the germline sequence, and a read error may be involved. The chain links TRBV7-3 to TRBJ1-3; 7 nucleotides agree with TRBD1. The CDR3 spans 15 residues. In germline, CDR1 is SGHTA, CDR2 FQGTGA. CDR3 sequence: CASSVTWDRRNTIYF. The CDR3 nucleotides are TGTGCCAGCAGCGTAACCTGGGACAGACGAAACACCATATATTTT.

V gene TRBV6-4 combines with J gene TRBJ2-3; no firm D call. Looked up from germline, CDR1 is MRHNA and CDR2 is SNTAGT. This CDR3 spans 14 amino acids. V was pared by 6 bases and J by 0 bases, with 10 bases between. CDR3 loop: CASSPDPSTDTQYF. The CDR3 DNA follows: TGTGCCAGCAGCCCCGACCCTAGCACAGATACGCAGTATTTT.

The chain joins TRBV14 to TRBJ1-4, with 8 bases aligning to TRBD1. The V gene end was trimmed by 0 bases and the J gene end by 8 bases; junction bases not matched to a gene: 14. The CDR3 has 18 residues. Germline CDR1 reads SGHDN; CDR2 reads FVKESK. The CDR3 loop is CASSQDRHRDRGGEKLFF. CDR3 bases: TGTGCCAGCAGCCAAGATAGGCACCGTGACAGGGGAGGGGAAAAACTGTTTTTT.

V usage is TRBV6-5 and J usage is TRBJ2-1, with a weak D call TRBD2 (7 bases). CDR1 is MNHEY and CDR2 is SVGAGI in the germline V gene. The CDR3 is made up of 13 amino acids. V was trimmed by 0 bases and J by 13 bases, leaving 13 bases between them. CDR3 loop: CASSYSESGTQFF. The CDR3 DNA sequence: TGTGCCAGCAGTTACTCGGAGAGCGGGACACAGTTCTTC.

The CDR3 nucleotides read TGTGCCAGCAGCATGCGGGTCCACAGCTCTGGAAACACCATATATTTT. Translated, it gives CASSMRVHSSGNTIYF. This rearrangement joins TRBV5-6 to TRBJ1-3; D gene ambiguous. This CDR3 is 16 amino acids long. Germline CDR1 is SGHDT and CDR2 is YYEEEE. V lost 4 bases and J 0 bases, leaving 14 bases between the germline ends.

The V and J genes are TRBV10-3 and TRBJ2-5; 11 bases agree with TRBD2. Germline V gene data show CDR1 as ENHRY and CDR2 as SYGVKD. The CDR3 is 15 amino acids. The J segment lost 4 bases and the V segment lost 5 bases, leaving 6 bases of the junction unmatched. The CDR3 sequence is CAISFGTSGGETQYF. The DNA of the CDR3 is TGTGCCATCAGTTTTGGGACTAGCGGTGGAGAGACCCAGTACTTC.

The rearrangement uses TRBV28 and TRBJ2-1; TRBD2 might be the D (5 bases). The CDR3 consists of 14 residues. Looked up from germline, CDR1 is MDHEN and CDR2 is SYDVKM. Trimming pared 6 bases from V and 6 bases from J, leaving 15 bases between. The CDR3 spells CASSSISGGNEQFF. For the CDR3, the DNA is TGTGCCAGCAGCTCTATCTCAGGAGGCAATGAGCAGTTCTTC.

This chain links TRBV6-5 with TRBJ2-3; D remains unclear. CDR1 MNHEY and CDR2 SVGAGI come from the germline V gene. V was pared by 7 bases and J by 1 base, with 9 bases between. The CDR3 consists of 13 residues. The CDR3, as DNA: TGTGCCAGCATCTCTCCTGGCACAGATACGCAGTATTTT. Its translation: CASISPGTDTQYF.

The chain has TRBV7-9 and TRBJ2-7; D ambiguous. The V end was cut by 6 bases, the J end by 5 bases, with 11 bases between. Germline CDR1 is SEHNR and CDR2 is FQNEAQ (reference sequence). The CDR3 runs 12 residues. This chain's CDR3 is CASSPGLDEQYF. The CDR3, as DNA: TGTGCCAGCAGTCCCGGCTTGGACGAGCAGTACTTC.